This T cell receptor (beta chain) was identified in a study of shared clonotypes between healthy human individuals. Libraries were prepared by immunoSEQ multiplex PCR; TCRdb keeps only in-frame clonotypes and omits some of them. The table lists hundreds of thousands of clones, around 79% of them singletons. This clone was seen a few times. Other nucleotide sequences from this sample produce the same CDR3. Per germline, CDR1 SGHRS and CDR2 YFSETQ. The CDR3 contains 16 residues. Trimming cost V 4 bases and J 5 bases; bases outside gene matches: 8. This receptor was taken from a middle-aged woman in good health. Some clones in this sample may be carry-over from other donors' samples. The chain links TRBV5-1 to TRBJ2-2; 10 bases fit TRBD1. What was sequenced was PBMCs. The CDR3 protein is CASSPRQGAGTGELFF. DNA for the CDR3: TGCGCCAGCAGCCCGAGACAGGGGGCAGGGACCGGGGAGCTGTTTTTT.